This T cell receptor (beta chain) appears in the sequencing data of a study of T cell responses to AZD1222 COVID-19 vaccine. Study-level information: Analysis merged second doses at about 4 or about 12 weeks. Study results and caveats: It should be noted that donors were predominantly white British and more often female, and clonal diversity was possibly underestimated. Regions 160-218 and 743-854 held dominance among vaccine-associated CD4 TCRs, which spanned spike.

Trimming removed 6 bases from V and 7 bases from J, with 22 bases in between. This CDR3 is 15 amino acids long. Germline CDR1 MNHEY, CDR2 SVGAGI. Data came from immunoSEQ multiplex PCR; TCRdb stores just in-frame clones and leaves some out. Of over 150,000 clones in the sample, just under 90% were seen once. As concerns this clone: Its antigen is unknown.

This receptor was identified in an adult in good health. The sample here was peripheral blood, taken on day 0 of AZD1222 vaccination. The chain is built from TRBV6-5 and TRBJ2-7; D might be TRBD2 (6 bases). The CDR3 here is CASRGAGRRRGEQYF. Here the CDR3 DNA reads TGTGCCAGCAGAGGAGCGGGTAGGAGAAGGGGTGAGCAGTACTTC.